The clone carrying this T cell receptor beta chain was counted between two and nine times. Its antigen remains unidentified. The donors were members of the roughly 130-subject validation cohort (separate from the approximately 670-subject first cohort). The source of the sample is a study of cytomegalovirus exposure and HLA in healthy donors. Across the study: The 90 to 150 validation repertoires, a later analysis reported, used the same platform as the 666 first-cohort repertoires. Study-wide results and limits: Listed as cytomegalovirus-associated were more than 150 TCR beta chains. TCR sequences were mostly rare, though some public TCRs occurred in many donors.

The repertoire was sequenced with immunoSEQ multiplex PCR; TCRdb's copy has only in-frame clones and lacks some. The repertoire holds roughly 200,000 clones, with roughly 81% as singletons. The sequencing sample was made of PBMCs. The sequence was collected from a woman aged 25 to 45 in good health and CMV-seronegative.

CDR3 coding DNA: TGTGCCAGCAGCGTATTCGGGGAGGAGATGATCTACGAGCAGTACTTC. Protein product: CASSVFGEEMIYEQYF. This chain links TRBV9 with TRBJ2-7; D is perhaps TRBD2 (6 bases). CDR3 size: 16 residues. V gave up 1 base and J gave up 3 bases, with 17 bases separating them. Per the germline V gene, CDR1 is SGDLS and CDR2 is YYNGEE.